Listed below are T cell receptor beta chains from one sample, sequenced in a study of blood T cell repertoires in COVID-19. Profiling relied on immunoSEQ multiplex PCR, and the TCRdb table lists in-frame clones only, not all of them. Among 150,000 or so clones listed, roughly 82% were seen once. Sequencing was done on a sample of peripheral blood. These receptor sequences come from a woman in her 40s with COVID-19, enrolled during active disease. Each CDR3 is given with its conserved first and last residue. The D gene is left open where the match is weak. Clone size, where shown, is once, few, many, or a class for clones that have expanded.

cdr3_aa: CASSIRGGNSPLHF
clone_size: few
v_call: TRBV19
d_call: -
j_call: TRBJ1-6

cdr3_aa: CASSSTGVADTQYF
clone_size: -
v_call: TRBV13
d_call: TRBD1
j_call: TRBJ2-3

cdr3_aa: CASYLGGRVTDTQYF
clone_size: -
v_call: TRBV5-4
d_call: TRBD2
j_call: TRBJ2-3

cdr3_aa: CASSDWQVTEAFF
clone_size: -
v_call: TRBV2
d_call: -
j_call: TRBJ1-1

cdr3_aa: CASKAGVGVVAKNIQYF
clone_size: -
v_call: TRBV2
d_call: TRBD2
j_call: TRBJ2-4

cdr3_aa: CASSWGSSTDTQYF
clone_size: -
v_call: TRBV5-5
d_call: -
j_call: TRBJ2-3

cdr3_aa: CASSLSGVYEAFF
clone_size: -
v_call: TRBV5-4
d_call: -
j_call: TRBJ1-1

cdr3_aa: CAISGGGDNEQFF
clone_size: -
v_call: TRBV10-3
d_call: -
j_call: TRBJ2-1

cdr3_aa: CASSLLQGNTEAFF
clone_size: once
v_call: TRBV5-4
d_call: -
j_call: TRBJ1-1

cdr3_aa: CASSWASGLAGDYNEQFF
clone_size: few
v_call: TRBV28
d_call: TRBD2
j_call: TRBJ2-1

cdr3_aa: CASSQSMSELTEAFF
clone_size: -
v_call: TRBV3-1/TRBV3-2
d_call: -
j_call: TRBJ1-1